This TCR beta chain was recovered during a study of T cells in Graves' hyperthyroidism and ophthalmopathy. In its sample, this clonotype was seen many times. The hyperthyroidism patients had all been newly diagnosed, and their disease duration was under 2 months. Their ages ranged from 18 to 65 years. Trimming shortened V by 0 bases and J by 6 bases, and 9 bases separated the two germline ends. The germline V gene encodes CDR1 SGHRS and CDR2 YFSETQ. The CDR3 is made up of 14 amino acids. RNA transcripts gave rise to amplified TCR beta CDR3 regions. HTBI primers were employed in a first-round RT-PCR of the TCR CDR3. TCRdb re-analysed the multiplex PCR reads in MiXCR, keeping a single row per CDR3 protein. The sample shows 350,000 or so distinct CDR3 sequences, over 20% of them seen only once.

The sample was blood. This chain joins TRBV5-1 and TRBJ1-4; possible D gene TRBD1, 5 bases. The TCR was taken from a woman between 45 and 65 years old with Graves' hyperthyroidism. CDR3 nucleotides: TGCGCCAGCAGCTTGGAGCGGGGGTATGAAAAACTGTTTTTT. Its protein is CASSLERGYEKLFF.